These T cell receptor beta chains were read from a single sample in a study of persistence of HIV-infected CD4 T cells. No antigen has been identified for these receptors. TCRdb keeps only in-frame clones here, not all; method: immunoSEQ multiplex PCR. The repertoire holds under 55,000 clones, with roughly nine tenths as singletons. The specimen comprised CD4+ T cells sorted from PBMCs after roughly 18-hour stimulation, sampled from a patient who received antiretroviral therapy. The receptors derive from an adult woman with HIV who was CMV-seropositive. The CDR3 runs from the conserved cysteine through the conserved F or W. A D gene is named only where the DNA matches it firmly.

>TRBJ1-1|TRBV5-1|.
CASSLVLGGNTEAFF
>TRBJ2-1|TRBV29-1|TRBD2
CSVGPGGPGEQFF
>TRBJ2-1|TRBV7-6|.
CASSFLGTYTYNEQFF
>TRBJ1-2|TRBV3-1/TRBV3-2|.
CASSQAGRDYGYTF
>TRBJ1-3|TRBV4-1|.
CASSQGFIGGTGNTIYF
>TRBJ1-2|TRBV29-1|TRBD1
CSVRTGRTVGYTF
>TRBJ2-7|TRBV5-4|TRBD1
CASSPGQGISYEQYF
>TRBJ1-2|TRBV6-5|.
CASSIGQQSNYGYTF
>TRBJ1-5|TRBV19|.
CASSIRQVGQPQHF
>TRBJ2-2|TRBV27|.
CASRKTTGELFF
>TRBJ2-6|TRBV5-1|.
CASSLDGSGANVLTF
>TRBJ1-1|TRBV27|.
CASSSRGMNTEAFF
>TRBJ1-1|TRBV10-2|TRBD1
CATSSGQEVMNTEAFF
>TRBJ1-2|TRBV18|.
CASSQTETSNYGYTF
>TRBJ1-4|TRBV7-8|TRBD1
CASSFPGQGGEKLFF
>TRBJ2-3|TRBV10-1|.
CASSGGLTDTQYF
>TRBJ2-5|TRBV7-6|.
CASSLAAGQETQYF
>TRBJ2-3|TRBV4-1|TRBD1
CASSRGLRQGADTQYF
>TRBJ2-3|TRBV24-1|.
CATSDPSGTDTQYF
>TRBJ1-1|TRBV19|.
CASSIDSMNTEAFF
>TRBJ2-7|TRBV29-1|.
CSVSRGTLYEQYF
>TRBJ1-6|TRBV28|.
CASTPPRNSPLHF
>TRBJ2-7|TRBV5-4|TRBD1
CASSSYRDRAHEQYF
>TRBJ1-2|TRBV19|TRBD1
CASSIDQRGRGDGYTF
>TRBJ2-5|TRBV7-6|.
CASSLAPQIETQYF
>TRBJ2-7|TRBV6-5|.
CASSRGSSYEQYF
>TRBJ1-4|TRBV5-1|.
CASSLGLGSINEKLFF
>TRBJ2-3|TRBV9|.
CASSPGGSTDTQYF
>TRBJ1-3|TRBV9|TRBD1
CASSPLDRGVSGNTIYF
>TRBJ1-6|TRBV19|.
CAAASGFNSPLHF
>TRBJ1-1|TRBV10-3|.
CAIRRTESSGDTEAFF
>TRBJ1-1|TRBV7-6|.
CASSGRQDGAEAFF
>TRBJ1-2|TRBV5-1|TRBD1
CASSAAGTGTDGYTF
>TRBJ2-5|TRBV10-3|.
CAIKGQGETQYF
>TRBJ1-1|TRBV18|TRBD1
CASSITGTGGGMNTEAFF
>TRBJ2-5|TRBV3-1/TRBV3-2|TRBD2
CASSQASSGGETQYF
>TRBJ1-5|TRBV14|.
CASSSGAFQPQHF
>TRBJ1-4|TRBV2|TRBD1
CASLRLPGQGRTNEKLFF
>TRBJ1-1|TRBV15|.
CVTGRVGLNTEAFF
>TRBJ2-3|TRBV9|TRBD2
CASSGSGGAPSTDTQYF
>TRBJ1-2|TRBV5-1|TRBD1
CASSLAQGYGYTF
>TRBJ1-5|TRBV13|TRBD1
CASSLRTGFGNQPQHF
>TRBJ1-1|TRBV6-4|.
CASSDSPGENTEAFF
>TRBJ1-4|TRBV30|.
CAWTVGVTNEKLFF
>TRBJ2-1|TRBV19|TRBD1
CASSIDRGNNEQFF
>TRBJ2-1|TRBV11-1|TRBD1
CASSLRQGAGNEQFF
>TRBJ2-2|TRBV9|TRBD2
CASSLRAGGVGELFF
>TRBJ2-3|TRBV5-1|TRBD1
CASSLDGQGWADTQYF